This T cell receptor (beta chain) was profiled in a study of T cells after yellow fever vaccination. Study results and limitations: Booster sampling recovered most clones from primary vaccination (under 98% CD4, around 90% CD8). Relatively few clonotypes were ones that appeared in both CD4 and CD8 compartments.

This clonotype has just a few counts. Its antigen is not known. There are 12 residues in the CDR3. Trimming shortened V by 3 bases and J by 6 bases, and 8 bases separated the two germline ends. Germline V gene sequence: CDR1 LNHDA, CDR2 SQIVND (reference sequence). Using its own MiXCR run on the 5' RACE reads, TCRdb lists one record per CDR3 protein. The repertoire holds hundreds of thousands of distinct CDR3 sequences, roughly 3.5% seen once, with around 20% in the top ten. The gene calls are TRBV19 and TRBJ1-1; D unclear. This receptor was taken from a young man who received the YFV17D yellow fever vaccine. The material was PBMCs, obtained on the day of the yellow fever booster vaccination. CDR3 sequence reads: CASSMVTSEAFF. The CDR3 region has the DNA TGTGCCAGTAGTATGGTCACCTCTGAAGCTTTCTTT.